The clone carrying this TCR beta chain was observed a handful of times. Antigen: not known. CDR1 is MGHDK, CDR2 SYGVNS, per germline. This CDR3 is built from 11 residues. V dropped 6 bases and J dropped 4 bases, with 6 bases sitting between them. Repertoires were generated with immunoSEQ multiplex PCR, while TCRdb's copy carries only in-frame clones and drops some. The profile shows about 28,000 clones, roughly 90% of them singletons. The entry originates in a study of T cells after posttransplantation cyclophosphamide. Study-level points and caveats: Recipient CMV seropositivity and CMV reactivation strongly tracked TRB clonality. Later blood repertoires were often dominated by clones from the donor CD8+ memory compartment. Blood and skin or GI T cell repertoires showed limited TRB overlap.

The TCR originated in a man aged 50 to 59. The specimen was PBMCs. The chain has TRBV25-1 and TRBJ2-5; no definite D call. The CDR3 region has the DNA TGTGCCAGCAGCTTCGGAGAGACCCAGTACTTC. It is translated as CASSFGETQYF.